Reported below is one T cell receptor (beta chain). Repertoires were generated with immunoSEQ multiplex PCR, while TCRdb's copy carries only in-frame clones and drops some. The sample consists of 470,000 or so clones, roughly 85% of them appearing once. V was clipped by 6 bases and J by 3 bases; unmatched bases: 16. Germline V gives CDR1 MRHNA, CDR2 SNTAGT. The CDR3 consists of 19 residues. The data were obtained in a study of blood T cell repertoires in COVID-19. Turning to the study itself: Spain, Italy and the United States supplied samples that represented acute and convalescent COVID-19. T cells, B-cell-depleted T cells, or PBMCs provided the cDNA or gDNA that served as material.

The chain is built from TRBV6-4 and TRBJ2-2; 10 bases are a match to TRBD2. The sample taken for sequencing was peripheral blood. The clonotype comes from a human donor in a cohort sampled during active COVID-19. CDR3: CASSNTVASGSLDTGELFF. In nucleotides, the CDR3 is TGTGCCAGCAGCAACACTGTCGCTAGCGGGAGTTTGGACACCGGGGAGCTGTTTTTT.